Listed below are T cell receptor beta chains from one sample, sequenced in a study of T-cell memory formation after mild COVID-19. TCRdb re-derived calls from the 5' RACE reads in MiXCR, one entry per CDR3 protein. The sample holds about 290,000 distinct CDR3 sequences; approximately 16% are singletons and the top ten take roughly 20%. Sequencing was done on a sample of PBMCs or a T cell subset sorted from them (not recorded which). These receptors were taken from a man between 18 and 29 years old who had mild COVID-19 (a few samples of this study predate the infection). Cell type and time point are not known. The CDR3 runs from the conserved cysteine through the conserved F or W. The D gene is left open where the match is weak. The size of a clone is reported for some rows only, either as once, few or many, or as a class for expanded clones.

DNA,CDR3,size,V,D,J
TGCGCCAGCAGCTCCGGCCGGGGAGACACCGGGGAGCTGTTTTTT,CASSSGRGDTGELFF,many,TRBV5-1,NA,TRBJ2-2
TGTGCCAGCACGTGGGGTGCTAACTATGGCTACACCTTC,CASTWGANYGYTF,few,TRBV6-1,NA,TRBJ1-2
TGCGCCAGCAGCCAAGATGGGGCCACCAATACGCAGTATTTT,CASSQDGATNTQYF,many,TRBV4-3,NA,TRBJ2-3
TGTGCCAGCACTGGAAAGCTTCCTTGGGTCTATGGCTACACCTTC,CASTGKLPWVYGYTF,NA,TRBV6-1,NA,TRBJ1-2
TGTGCCAGCAGCTTCTCCGCCAGCACCTACGAGCAGTACTTC,CASSFSASTYEQYF,few,TRBV13,NA,TRBJ2-7
TGCGACAGCAGCTTCCTGGGAACAACTAATGAAAAACTGTTTTTT,CDSSFLGTTNEKLFF,NA,TRBV5-1,NA,TRBJ1-4
TGTGCCAGCAGCCTAACAGGGACCGAGCAGTACTTC,CASSLTGTEQYF,NA,TRBV11-2,NA,TRBJ2-7
TGTGCCAGCAGTCACTCCACCGAGGGGGCGGATGGCTACACCTTC,CASSHSTEGADGYTF,few,TRBV5-4,TRBD1,TRBJ1-2
TGTGCCAGCAGCGTAGAGGGCGGGGGGAACACAGATACGCAGTATTTT,CASSVEGGGNTDTQYF,NA,TRBV9,TRBD2,TRBJ2-3
TGTGCCAGCAGCCAAGAGGGCCCGGCGGTCTATGGCTACACCTTC,CASSQEGPAVYGYTF,many,TRBV4-2,NA,TRBJ1-2
TGTGCCAGCAGTTACGCGAGTGAGGGGGAGTCACCCCTCCACTTT,CASSYASEGESPLHF,NA,TRBV6-6,NA,TRBJ1-6
TGTGCCACCAGTGATTTGGAGGGCTTGGCGGTCCATGAGCAGTTCTTC,CATSDLEGLAVHEQFF,few,TRBV24-1,NA,TRBJ2-1
TGTGCCAGCAGCTCGCAGGGGGGCAATGAGCAGTTCTTC,CASSSQGGNEQFF,NA,TRBV7-3,NA,TRBJ2-1
TGTGCCAGCAGCCAAGACAGGGGATCCTACGAGCAGTACTTC,CASSQDRGSYEQYF,NA,TRBV7-2,TRBD1,TRBJ2-7
TGTGCCAGCAGCTCACGGACGGTCGGTGGAAACACCATATATTTT,CASSSRTVGGNTIYF,NA,TRBV7-2,NA,TRBJ1-3
TGCGCCAGCAGCCAAGATCTGGGCAGGAGTCGATTTGAAGCTTTCTTT,CASSQDLGRSRFEAFF,few,TRBV4-3,NA,TRBJ1-1
TGTGCCACCAGCAGAGAGAGGGGGTCTAGTGGCTACACCTTC,CATSRERGSSGYTF,NA,TRBV15,NA,TRBJ1-2
TGTGCCAGCAGTGTGTTAACAGAGAATCAGCCCCAGCATTTT,CASSVLTENQPQHF,NA,TRBV2,NA,TRBJ1-5
TGCGCCAGCAGCCGAAACAGGGAGACCACAGATACGCAGTATTTT,CASSRNRETTDTQYF,NA,TRBV5-1,NA,TRBJ2-3
TGTGCCAGCAGCTTACAGGGGGCGCAGAATTCACCCCTCCACTTT,CASSLQGAQNSPLHF,NA,TRBV7-8,TRBD1,TRBJ1-6
TGTGCCAGCAGTTCCTACTCCTACGAGCAGTACTTC,CASSSYSYEQYF,NA,TRBV6-2/TRBV6-3,NA,TRBJ2-7
TGTGCCACCAGTGATCCCACCTCCCAACAAGCTTTCTTT,CATSDPTSQQAFF,NA,TRBV24-1,NA,TRBJ1-1
TGTGCCAGCAGCCTAGTATGGGTGCGCGAGCAGTACTTC,CASSLVWVREQYF,NA,TRBV6-2/TRBV6-3,NA,TRBJ2-7
TGCGCCAGCAGCCAAGAGAGGTTCTCCTACGAGCAGTACTTC,CASSQERFSYEQYF,many,TRBV4-3,NA,TRBJ2-7
TGTGCCAGCACCCCCCCGCGGGGAACCTACAATGAGCAGTTCTTC,CASTPPRGTYNEQFF,NA,TRBV25-1,NA,TRBJ2-1
TGTGCCAGCAGCCCGGGGTCGTGGGAAAAACTGTTTTTT,CASSPGSWEKLFF,NA,TRBV11-2,NA,TRBJ1-4
TGTGCCAGCAGCCCTGGACCCGAAGGCTACACCTTC,CASSPGPEGYTF,NA,TRBV3-1,NA,TRBJ1-2
TGTGCCAGCAGTTTATCGCATCCTCGCACCGGGGAGCTGTTTTTT,CASSLSHPRTGELFF,many,TRBV27,NA,TRBJ2-2
TGTGCCAGTAGTAGGATCAGTTTGAACACCGGGGAGCTGTTTTTT,CASSRISLNTGELFF,few,TRBV19,NA,TRBJ2-2
TGTGCCAGCAGCTTAGGTCCAGCCACATACAATGAGCAGTTCTTC,CASSLGPATYNEQFF,NA,TRBV7-6,NA,TRBJ2-1
TGTGCCAGCAGCCAAGATTTCCGCGACAGGGAGTTCTTC,CASSQDFRDREFF,few,TRBV4-2,TRBD1,TRBJ2-1
TGTGCCAGCAGCACTCGGCAAGAGACCCAGTACTTC,CASSTRQETQYF,NA,TRBV7-2,NA,TRBJ2-5
TGTGCCAGCAGCCAAGATCGGCTAATGGGAAACACCATATATTTT,CASSQDRLMGNTIYF,NA,TRBV3-1,NA,TRBJ1-3
TGTGCCAGCAGCCCACGGGCGGCAGGGGGGTATGGCTACACCTTC,CASSPRAAGGYGYTF,NA,TRBV7-2,TRBD1,TRBJ1-2
TGCGCCAGCAGCCAAGAGGGCAGCTTTGGATATGGCTACACCTTC,CASSQEGSFGYGYTF,few,TRBV4-1,NA,TRBJ1-2
TGTGCCAGCAGCCGTATACAGGCGGGGGAGTCGCCCCAGCATTTT,CASSRIQAGESPQHF,few,TRBV7-9,NA,TRBJ1-5
TGCAGTGCTAGCAGGGGCAGGGGCTATGGCTACACCTTC,CSASRGRGYGYTF,few,TRBV20-1,NA,TRBJ1-2
TGCGCCAGCAGTCGTGGGGGGGGACAGACCTCCTACGAGCAGTACTTC,CASSRGGGQTSYEQYF,NA,TRBV10-2,NA,TRBJ2-7
TGTGCCAGCGGGAACAGGGGGCGGGGAGCGGCCTACGAGCAGTACTTC,CASGNRGRGAAYEQYF,NA,TRBV6-2/TRBV6-3,TRBD1,TRBJ2-7
TGTGCCACCAGCACAAGGGGAGAAGAGACCCAGTACTTC,CATSTRGEETQYF,NA,TRBV15,NA,TRBJ2-5
TGTGCCAGCAGCTTACGCGGCGGAGGGGGCACCGGGGAGCTGTTTTTT,CASSLRGGGGTGELFF,few,TRBV7-9,NA,TRBJ2-2
TGCAGTGCTAGGGACAGGGGGAATGGCTACACCTTC,CSARDRGNGYTF,NA,TRBV20-1,TRBD1,TRBJ1-2
TGCAGCGTGGGGGGACTAGCGGCCCAAGGGACCCAGTACTTC,CSVGGLAAQGTQYF,NA,TRBV29-1,TRBD2,TRBJ2-5
TGCGCCAGCAGCCAGGGGACTAGCTCTTCAGATACGCAGTATTTT,CASSQGTSSSDTQYF,NA,TRBV4-3,TRBD2,TRBJ2-3
TGTGCCAGCTACTGGGGGCAACAAGCTTTCTTT,CASYWGQQAFF,NA,TRBV7-9,NA,TRBJ1-1
TGCGCCAGCAGCTTGGAGGGACTGAGCTCTGGAAACACCATATATTTT,CASSLEGLSSGNTIYF,NA,TRBV5-1,NA,TRBJ1-3
TGTGCCAGCTCAGGAGAAAAAAATCAGCCCCAGCATTTT,CASSGEKNQPQHF,NA,TRBV11-2,NA,TRBJ1-5
TGTGCCACGTCAATCCAGCGGGGCTTCCAAGAGACCCAGTACTTC,CATSIQRGFQETQYF,NA,TRBV15,TRBD2,TRBJ2-5
TGCGCCAGCTCCAGCGGGGAGATAACAGATACGCAGTATTTT,CASSSGEITDTQYF,NA,TRBV5-1,TRBD2,TRBJ2-3
TGCAGTGCTAGAGCTGGGACAGGGCGAGAGACCCAGTACTTC,CSARAGTGRETQYF,NA,TRBV20-1,TRBD1,TRBJ2-5